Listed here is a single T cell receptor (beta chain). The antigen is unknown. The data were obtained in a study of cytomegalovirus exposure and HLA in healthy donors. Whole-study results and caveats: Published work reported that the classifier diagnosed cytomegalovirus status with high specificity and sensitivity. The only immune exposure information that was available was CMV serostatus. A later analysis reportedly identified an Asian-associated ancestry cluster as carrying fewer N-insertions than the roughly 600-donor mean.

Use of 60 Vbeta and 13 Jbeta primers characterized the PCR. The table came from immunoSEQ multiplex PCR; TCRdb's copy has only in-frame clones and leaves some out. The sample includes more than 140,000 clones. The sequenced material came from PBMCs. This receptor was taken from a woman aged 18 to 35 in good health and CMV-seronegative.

The CDR3, as DNA: TGTGCCAGCAGCTTGGGAACGGGGTTTGGCGAAAAACTGTTTTTT. It encodes CASSLGTGFGEKLFF. This chain connects TRBV5-6 to TRBJ1-4; D is ambiguous. V was trimmed by 0 bases and J by 8 bases, leaving 14 bases between them. The CDR3 has 15 residues. Germline CDR1 and CDR2: SGHDT and YYEEEE.